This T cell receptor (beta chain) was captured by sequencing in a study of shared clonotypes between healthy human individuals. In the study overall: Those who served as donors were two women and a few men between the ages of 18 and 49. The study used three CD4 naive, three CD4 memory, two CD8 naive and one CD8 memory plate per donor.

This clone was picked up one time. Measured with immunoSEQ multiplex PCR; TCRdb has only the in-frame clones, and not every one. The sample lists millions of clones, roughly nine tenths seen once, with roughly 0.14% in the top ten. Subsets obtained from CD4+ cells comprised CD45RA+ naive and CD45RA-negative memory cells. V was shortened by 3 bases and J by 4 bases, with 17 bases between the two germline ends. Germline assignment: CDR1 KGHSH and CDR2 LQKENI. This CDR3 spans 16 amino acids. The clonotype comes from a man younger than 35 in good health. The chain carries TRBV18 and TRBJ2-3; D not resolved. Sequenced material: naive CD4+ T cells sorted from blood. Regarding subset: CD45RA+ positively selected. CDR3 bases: TGTGCCAGCTCACCTCCTAGAGGTCTGGGTCCAGATACGCAGTATTTT. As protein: CASSPPRGLGPDTQYF.